This T cell receptor (beta chain) was found in a study of early stage breast cancer tumors. J gave up 1 base and V 5 bases, and 2 bases lay outside the gene matches. The CDR3 loop spans 14 amino acids. CDR1 and CDR2 (germline): KGHSH, LQKENI. Only a few counts were recorded for this clone. Clones were read by immunoSEQ multiplex PCR, and TCRdb kept only the in-frame ones, dropping some. This sample has under 20,000 clones; about 86% occur once, and the top ten carry about 1.7%. Sequencing was done on a sample of blood. The J gene is TRBJ2-3, the V gene TRBV18; 8 bases fit TRBD2. The sequence was obtained from a person aged 70 to 85 with breast cancer. CDR3 loop: CASSAAGGTDTQYF. The DNA of the CDR3 is TGTGCCAGCTCAGCAGCGGGGGGCACAGATACGCAGTATTTT.